This TCR beta chain was sequenced for a study of CD8+ T cells in alopecia areata. About the study: In an open-label trial, patients got 5 to 10 mg tofacitinib twice daily.

RNA extraction was followed by reverse transcription into cDNA, which acted as the sequencing template. Measured with immunoSEQ multiplex PCR; TCRdb has only the in-frame clones, and not every one. Found here are about 300,000 clones, 58% of them singletons; the top ten hold 1.8%. Whole-study findings and limits: Elevated clonality characterized lesional scalp relative to normal scalp, particularly in alopecia totalis/universalis. Scalp clonality decreased significantly with tofacitinib, and so did expanded CD8+ clones among the top 100.

Note on this clone: As yet, its antigen is unknown.

The treatment denotes: oral pan-JAK inhibitor, 5-10 mg twice daily. Separation by sorting yielded CD4+ and CD8+ T cells from PBMCs. This TCR was recovered from a human donor with alopecia areata. Sequencing used CD4+ T cells sorted from blood, obtained at week 24, from a patient treated with tofacitinib.

The CDR3 here is CASKGDTGELFF. The DNA for the CDR3 is TGTGCCAGCAAGGGGGACACCGGGGAGCTGTTTTTT. V and J are TRBV6-5 and TRBJ2-2, with D possibly being TRBD1 (6 bases). V lost 7 bases, J lost 3 bases, and 6 bases lay in between. The CDR3 is 12 amino acids. Germline V gene data show CDR1 as MNHEY and CDR2 as SVGAGI.